The sequence of this T cell receptor (beta chain) was determined in a study of blood T cell repertoires in COVID-19 (dated by TCRdb to 2018 to 2020). For the study in its entirety: Collaborator samples came from the United States, Italy and Spain and covered acute and convalescent phases of COVID-19. The material from the prospective study consisted of cDNA or gDNA derived from T cells, B-cell-depleted T cells, or PBMCs. Subjects who had been exposed to COVID-19, were actively infected with it, or had recovered from it provided the deeply sampled blood TCRbeta repertoires that made up the dataset. The repertoires were released in a freely available public database intended as a resource for research on the immune response to SARS-CoV-2. Samples came from the ongoing ImmuneRACE study (first 160 participants) plus 1,254 subjects from 6 global collaborators. A de-identified subject ID, COVID-19 status, age in years and sex were almost always included in the sample metadata. Where HLA class I and class II types were available, the types were taken from metadata supplied by the sample provider, not from assay-based typing.

General conclusions and limits of the study: Clinical and demographic metadata were provided uncurated, with the amount varying by source and participant.

TCRbeta CDR3 regions were amplified from genomic DNA using the immunoSEQ Assay, a bias-controlled multiplex PCR. In the source study's methods: The number of nucleated cells in each sample was estimated from the amplification of reference gene primers within the assay. To quantify the absolute abundance of each unique TCRbeta CDR3 rearrangement, sequence reads were collapsed and filtered. For each sample, productive Simpson clonality was calculated by taking the square root of Simpson's diversity index across productive rearrangements. The table was pulled from immuneACCESS by TCRdb, which kept in-frame rearrangements only. Such tables lose some clones; where checked, under half of the loss comes from unresolved V genes, and the rest has no known cause. The V and J calls and the clone size are those of that table, but D and trimming were determined from the DNA. The sample table lists approximately 260,000 clones, 80% to 90% of them with a count of one. Approximately 10% of the sample belongs to the ten largest clones.

The collaborating institutions used their own protocols to collect whole blood in K2EDTA tubes. Collaborator samples were shipped for TCRbeta analysis as frozen whole blood, isolated PBMCs, or DNA extracted from either sample type. The CDR3, cysteine through phenylalanine, is 15 amino acids long. Kept here is only the CDR3 DNA, which spans 45 bases and is read in frame from base 1. V is cut back by 4 bases and J by 6 bases, with 12 bases in the junction unmatched. For CDR1 and CDR2, the germline V gene (reference sequence) lists LGHDT and YNNKEL. Turning to this clone: Its antigen remains unidentified. Base qualities were left out, and no much larger clone turns up one base away.

The chain was built from TRBV3-1 (or the pseudogene TRBV3-2) and TRBJ2-7; TRBD1 aligns with 7 central bases. The sequencing sample was made of peripheral blood. The receptor comes from a woman in her 70s with acute or convalescent COVID-19. The CDR3 is CASSPKRGQTGEQYF. The DNA sequence follows: TGTGCCAGCAGCCCAAAGAGGGGACAGACGGGCGAGCAGTACTTC.